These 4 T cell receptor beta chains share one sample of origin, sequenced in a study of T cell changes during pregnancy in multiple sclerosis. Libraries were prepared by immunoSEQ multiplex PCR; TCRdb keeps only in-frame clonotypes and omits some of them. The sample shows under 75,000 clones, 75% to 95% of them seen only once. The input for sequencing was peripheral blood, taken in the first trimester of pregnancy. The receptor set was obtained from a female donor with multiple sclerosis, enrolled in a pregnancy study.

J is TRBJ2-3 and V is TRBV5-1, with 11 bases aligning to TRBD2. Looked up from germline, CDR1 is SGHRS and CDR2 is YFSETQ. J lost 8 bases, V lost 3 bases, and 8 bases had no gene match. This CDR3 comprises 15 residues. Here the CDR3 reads CASSSALAGVSTQYF. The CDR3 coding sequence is TGCGCCAGCAGCTCCGCACTAGCGGGAGTAAGTACGCAGTATTTT.

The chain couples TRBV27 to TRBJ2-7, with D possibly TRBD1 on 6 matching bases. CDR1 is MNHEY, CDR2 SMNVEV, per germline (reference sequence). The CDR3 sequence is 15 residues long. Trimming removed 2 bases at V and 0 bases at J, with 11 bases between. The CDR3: CASSLRGSSSYEQYF. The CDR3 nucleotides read TGTGCCAGCAGTTTAAGGGGGTCCAGCTCCTACGAGCAGTACTTC.

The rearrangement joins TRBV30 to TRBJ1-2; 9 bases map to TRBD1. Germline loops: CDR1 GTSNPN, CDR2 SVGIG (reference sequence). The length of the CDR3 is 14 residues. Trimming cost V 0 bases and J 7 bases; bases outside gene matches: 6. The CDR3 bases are TGTGCCTGGAGTGTTATGGGACAGGGTATTGGCTACACCTTC. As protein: CAWSVMGQGIGYTF.

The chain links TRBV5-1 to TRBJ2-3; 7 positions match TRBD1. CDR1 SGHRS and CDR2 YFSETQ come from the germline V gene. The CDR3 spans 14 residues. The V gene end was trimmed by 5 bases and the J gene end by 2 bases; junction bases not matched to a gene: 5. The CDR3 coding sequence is TGCGCCAGCAGGTGGACAGGCCCCACAGATACGCAGTATTTT. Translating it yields CASRWTGPTDTQYF. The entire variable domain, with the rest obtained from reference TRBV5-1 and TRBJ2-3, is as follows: KAGVTQTPRYLIKTRGQQVTLSCSPISGHRSVSWYQQTPGQGLQFLFEYFSETQRNKGNFPGRFSGRQFSNSRSEMNVSTLELGDSALYLCASRWTGPTDTQYFGPGTRLTVL.